This T cell receptor beta chain was captured in a study of cytomegalovirus exposure and HLA in healthy donors. At the level of the study: Falling in the Caucasian-associated ancestry cluster were about four fifths of 300 to 500 genotyped donors. Findings and limits, study-wide: According to the study, some 160 TCR beta chains were cytomegalovirus-associated. Later analysis identified several of the most significant clusters that appeared linked to common viral pathogens. Reported findings show TCR beta sequences accurately forecast HLA-A and HLA-B alleles in most subjects.

About this clone: Its specificity is not known.

The V gene end was trimmed by 6 bases and the J gene end by 6 bases; junction bases not matched to a gene: 5. Germline V gene lookup returns CDR1 MNHEY and CDR2 SVGAGI. This CDR3 comprises 14 residues. The PCR used 60 Vbeta and 13 Jbeta primers. Clones were sequenced by immunoSEQ multiplex PCR, and TCRdb holds only the in-frame ones, with some missing. The sample lists over 100,000 clones, about four fifths occurring once. Source material: PBMCs. This receptor was taken from a male donor in good health and CMV-seronegative. This chain joins TRBV6-5 and TRBJ2-7; 13 bases map to TRBD2. The CDR3 reads CASSPLAGGLEQYF. The CDR3 DNA reads as TGTGCCAGCAGCCCACTAGCGGGGGGGCTCGAGCAGTACTTC.